Ten or more counts support the clone carrying this T cell receptor (beta chain). CDR3 length: 14 amino acids. Trimming shortened V by 4 bases and J by 4 bases, and 13 bases separated the two germline ends. Germline V lookup: CDR1 SGHRS, CDR2 YFSETQ. The unsorted libraries were prepared from 2 million PBMCs (stored at -80 C). TCRdb processed the 5' RACE reads anew with MiXCR; each CDR3 protein has one entry. Counted here are about 82,000 distinct CDR3 sequences, 2.6% occurring once; the ten biggest clones make up 0.95% to 1.3%. The data stem from a study of neurological immune-mediated disorders. This receptor was identified in a woman in her 30s with multiple sclerosis. Sequencing used PBMCs. This chain uses TRBV5-1 with TRBJ2-3; D call uncertain. In DNA form, the CDR3 reads TGCGCCAGCAGCCTCAATCCTGCCCCAGATACGCAGTATTTT. This sequence encodes CASSLNPAPDTQYF.